These T cell receptor beta chains were read from a single sample in a study of PD-L1 blockade in urothelial cancer. This table comes from immunoSEQ multiplex PCR, and its TCRdb copy is limited to in-frame clones, with some not included. Among over 100,000 clones, under 95% were seen once, and the ten largest hold about 4%. Specimen: PBMCs, collected around atezolizumab (anti-PD-L1) treatment. These receptors came from a man in his fifties or sixties with urothelial cancer. The CDR3 runs from the conserved cysteine through the conserved F or W. The D gene is left open where the match is weak. Expanded clones are given a class, and other clones once, few, many or no size at all.

D	V	J	size	CDR3	DNA
TRBD2	TRBV7-2	TRBJ2-1	NA	CASSTTSGRGYEQFF	TGTGCCAGCAGCACCACTAGCGGGAGGGGCTATGAGCAGTTCTTC
NA	TRBV6-5	TRBJ2-2	NA	CASSRRERELFF	TGTGCCAGCAGCCGAAGGGAGAGGGAGCTGTTTTTT
TRBD1	TRBV7-9	TRBJ1-2	NA	CASSSDLQGALHGYTF	TGTGCCAGCAGTTCTGATCTACAGGGGGCCCTCCATGGCTACACCTTC
NA	TRBV2	TRBJ2-1	NA	CASRVQFNEQFF	TGTGCCAGCAGGGTTCAGTTCAATGAGCAGTTCTTC
NA	TRBV2	TRBJ2-5	NA	CASALTGDQETQYF	TGTGCCAGCGCCCTGACAGGAGACCAAGAGACCCAGTACTTC
NA	TRBV10-3	TRBJ1-2	NA	CAISGAGMGYGYTF	TGTGCCATCAGTGGAGCGGGAATGGGCTATGGCTACACCTTC
NA	TRBV28	TRBJ2-5	once	CASVPAGTFQETQYF	TGTGCCAGCGTCCCCGCCGGGACTTTCCAAGAGACCCAGTACTTC
TRBD2	TRBV5-1	TRBJ2-7	NA	CASSWGTSGVYEQYF	TGCGCCAGCAGCTGGGGGACTAGCGGGGTCTACGAGCAGTACTTC
NA	TRBV20-1	TRBJ1-3	NA	CSARDRNTIYF	TGCAGTGCAAGAGACAGAAACACCATATATTTT
NA	TRBV7-7	TRBJ2-5	NA	CASSQLYGGHETQYF	TGTGCTAGCAGCCAACTGTATGGGGGCCACGAGACCCAGTACTTC